This T cell receptor (beta chain) is drawn from a study of cytomegalovirus exposure and HLA in healthy donors. Study-wide results and caveats: As a later analysis revealed, most CMV-associated TCR beta chains appeared HLA-restricted. In an earlier analysis, about 87% or about 30%: the productive usage of most TCR beta V segments. In a later analysis, DRB1 alleles had the most associated TCRs; HLA-C alleles the fewest.

The PCR contained 60 Vbeta and 13 Jbeta primers. Generated by immunoSEQ multiplex PCR, the TCRdb table keeps only in-frame clones and is missing some. In the table there are 150,000 to 200,000 clones, around 78% of which are singletons. Concerning this clone itself: The antigen is unknown.

The germline CDR1 and CDR2 sequences are SGHTA and FQGNSA. The length of the CDR3 is 12 residues. V was clipped by 5 bases and J by 9 bases, with 11 bases between them. This TCR was recovered from a female donor in good health and CMV-seronegative. Sequencing was performed on PBMCs. The V and J genes are TRBV7-2 and TRBJ2-1, with D tentatively TRBD1 (6 bases). The CDR3 region is CASSPQGSEQFF. CDR3 bases: TGTGCCAGCAGCCCACAGGGTAGTGAGCAGTTCTTC.